What follows are 22 T cell receptor beta chains derived from one specimen sequenced in a study of post-analysis software for immune sequencing data. Broader study findings: The five TRBV segments detected at higher frequency in patients than in controls included TRBV5-6, TRBV5-1 and TRBV20-1.

Their antigens are not known. cDNA libraries of TCR beta carried unique molecular identifiers. Each CDR3 protein gets one entry after TCRdb re-called the PCR reads with MiXCR. The data contain approximately 570,000 distinct CDR3 sequences, around 40% of them seen just once; the ten biggest clones take up 1.5% to 2%. The sequencing input was blood. Receptors were obtained from a girl aged 5-17 years with multiple sclerosis.

The chain employs TRBV6-5 and TRBJ1-6; D remains ambiguous. V gave up 5 bases and J gave up 5 bases, with 7 bases separating them. CDR3 length: 13 amino acids. CDR1 is MNHEY and CDR2 is SVGAGI in the germline V gene. The chain's CDR3 is CASSQTNNSPLHF. In DNA form, the CDR3 reads TGTGCCAGCAGTCAGACAAATAATTCACCCCTCCACTTT.

The rearrangement uses TRBV7-2 and TRBJ1-2; the match to TRBD1 covers 9 bases. Germline V CDR1 and CDR2: SGHTA, FQGNSA. The ends lost 5 bases at V and 0 bases at J; junction bases unmatched: 4. The length of the CDR3 is 15 residues. CDR3 protein: CASSEQGAANYGYTF. CDR3 sequence (DNA): TGTGCCAGCAGCGAACAGGGGGCAGCTAACTATGGCTACACCTTC.

The gene calls are TRBV29-1 and TRBJ1-1; tentatively, D is TRBD1 (6 bases). The CDR3 loop spans 13 amino acids. Germline CDR1 and CDR2: SQVTM and ANQGSEA. The V end lost 6 bases, the J end lost 9 bases, and 20 bases lay between the germline ends. This chain's CDR3 is CSVVRGGGAKAFF. The CDR3 DNA reads TGCAGCGTGGTACGAGGAGGGGGGGCGAAAGCTTTCTTT.

V is TRBV29-1 and J is TRBJ2-5; D not certain. The CDR3 extends over 15 amino acids. The V end was cut by 0 bases, the J end by 5 bases, with 16 bases between. CDR1 is SQVTM, CDR2 ANQGSEA, per germline. Here the CDR3 DNA reads TGCAGCGTTGAAGAGACAAGTCCCCCGGTCGAGACCCAGTACTTC. Translating gives CSVEETSPPVETQYF.

The chain couples TRBV4-1 to TRBJ2-7; possibly TRBD1 or TRBD2 for D (5 bases each). Germline V CDR1 and CDR2: MGHRA, YSYEKL. Trimming stripped 4 bases from V and 0 bases from J, with 13 bases between. This CDR3 has 15 amino acids. The CDR3: CASSRIGAYSYEQYF. Written as DNA, the CDR3 is TGCGCCAGCAGCCGGATCGGGGCCTACTCCTACGAGCAGTACTTC.

A few counts support this clonotype. The chain employs TRBV5-1 and TRBJ2-5; D call uncertain. The germline V gene encodes CDR1 SGHRS and CDR2 YFSETQ. V was pared by 0 bases and J by 4 bases, with 10 bases between. The CDR3 spans 14 residues. DNA of the CDR3: TGCGCCAGCAGCTTGGCCGTCACCCCAGAGACCCAGTACTTC. As protein: CASSLAVTPETQYF.

The sample holds one count of this clonotype. The chain couples TRBV5-1 to TRBJ2-7; D may be TRBD1 (5 bases). The V end lost 4 bases, the J end lost 1 base, and 12 bases lay between the germline ends. Germline assignment: CDR1 SGHRS and CDR2 YFSETQ. The CDR3 extends over 14 amino acids. The CDR3 loop reads CASSPTTGSYEQYF. The CDR3 coding sequence is TGCGCCAGCAGCCCTACCACAGGTTCCTACGAGCAGTACTTC.

This clonotype was seen a few times. The J gene is TRBJ1-2, the V gene TRBV28; D gene unclear. Germline V CDR1 and CDR2: MDHEN, SYDVKM. Trimming pared 3 bases from V and 3 bases from J, leaving 14 bases between. The CDR3 is 15 residues long. CDR3 amino acids: CASSLSRRVHYGYTF. DNA for the CDR3: TGTGCCAGCAGTTTGAGTCGAAGGGTTCACTATGGCTACACCTTC.

The chain employs TRBV5-1 and TRBJ2-1; D is unclear. The ends were cut back, 2 bases at V and 10 bases at J, with 16 bases in the middle. This CDR3 has 14 amino acids. The germline V gene encodes CDR1 SGHRS and CDR2 YFSETQ. Written as DNA, the CDR3 is TGCGCCAGCAGCTTAGATTTAGGGAAGGACGAGCAGTTCTTC. This translates into CASSLDLGKDEQFF.

The chain joins TRBV20-1 to TRBJ2-1, with TRBD2 identical over 8 bases. V lost 6 bases, J lost 10 bases, and 14 bases stayed unmatched. The CDR3 has 14 amino acids. Germline V gene lookup returns CDR1 DFQATT and CDR2 SNEGSKA (reference sequence). The CDR3 sequence: CSATPGGAGREQFF. CDR3 sequence (DNA): TGCAGTGCCACTCCGGGGGGGGCCGGTCGGGAGCAGTTCTTC.

This rearrangement joins TRBV4-1 to TRBJ1-2; D remains unclear. Germline CDR1 and CDR2: MGHRA and YSYEKL. V was clipped by 2 bases and J by 3 bases, with 4 bases between them. The CDR3 is 12 amino acids. CDR3 region: CASSQLDYGYTF. The CDR3 nucleotides are TGCGCCAGCAGCCAATTAGACTATGGCTACACCTTC.

This clonotype was picked up a small number of times. The gene calls are TRBV29-1 and TRBJ2-1; 9 positions match TRBD1. CDR1 SQVTM and CDR2 ANQGSEA come from the germline V gene. Trimming took 7 bases from V and 2 from J; bases not matched to a gene: 3. The CDR3 is 13 amino acids. CDR3 coding DNA: TGCAGCGACCGACAGGGGGCCTACAATGAGCAGTTCTTC. It yields the protein CSDRQGAYNEQFF.

This clonotype was seen once. The V call is TRBV14, the J call TRBJ2-3; D call uncertain. There are 13 residues in the CDR3. Trimming took 1 base from V and 6 from J, leaving 8 bases between them. Per germline, CDR1 SGHDN and CDR2 FVKESK. The CDR3 DNA follows: TGTGCCAGCAGCCAAGGGTTTGGGGATACGCAGTATTTT. It specifies CASSQGFGDTQYF.

V usage is TRBV11-3 and J usage is TRBJ2-1, with D unclear. Germline assignment: CDR1 SGHNT and CDR2 YENEEA. Trimming pared 7 bases from V and 3 bases from J, leaving 13 bases between. The CDR3 is 14 amino acids. The CDR3, as DNA: TGTGCCAGCACCCCCAGCCTTTTCTACAATGAGCAGTTCTTC. Protein: CASTPSLFYNEQFF.

This clonotype came up a few times. V gene TRBV4-2 combines with J gene TRBJ2-5, with 9 bases aligning to TRBD2. Germline-derived CDR1 and CDR2 are LGHNA and YNFKEQ. The V gene end was trimmed by 4 bases and the J gene end by 4 bases; junction bases not matched to a gene: 7. CDR3 size: 15 residues. The DNA of the CDR3 is TGTGCCAGCAGCCCCGGCACTAGCGGGCCAGAGACCCAGTACTTC. Translating it yields CASSPGTSGPETQYF.

The chain joins TRBV4-2 to TRBJ2-1; 10 nucleotides agree with TRBD2. V trimming: 4 bases; J trimming: 9 bases; junction bases outside the gene matches: 12. CDR3 size: 16 residues. CDR1 and CDR2 (germline): LGHNA, YNFKEQ. CDR3 amino acids: CASSPSLAGVPGEQFF. Written as DNA, the CDR3 is TGTGCCAGCAGCCCTTCTCTAGCGGGAGTTCCTGGTGAGCAGTTCTTC.

This clonotype has a count of ten or more. V usage is TRBV5-6 and J usage is TRBJ2-3; 8 positions agree with TRBD1. J gave up 4 bases and V 7 bases, and 14 bases lay outside the gene matches. The CDR3 extends over 16 amino acids. Germline loops: CDR1 SGHDT, CDR2 YYEEEE. CDR3 bases: TGTGCCAGCGGATTAAGGACAGGGTACGTCGCAGATACGCAGTATTTT. Its translation is CASGLRTGYVADTQYF.

The chain couples TRBV11-2 to TRBJ1-4; possibly TRBD1 for D (6 bases). The CDR3 runs 13 residues. In germline, CDR1 is SGHAT, CDR2 FQNNGV. V lost 5 bases and J lost 6, with 10 bases in between. The CDR3 region is CASSRTVYEKLFF. The CDR3 nucleotides are TGTGCCAGCAGCCGGACAGTCTATGAAAAACTGTTTTTT.

The chain combines TRBV28 with TRBJ2-7; 8 bases map to TRBD1. From germline, CDR1 is MDHEN and CDR2 SYDVKM. Trimming at V came to 6 bases and at J to 6 bases, leaving 10 bases not matched to a gene. CDR3 size: 14 residues. The CDR3 reads CASRQGDLFGEQYF. The DNA of the CDR3 is TGTGCCAGCAGACAGGGGGACCTGTTTGGCGAGCAGTACTTC. Based on the CDR3 plus reference TRBV28 and TRBJ2-7, the full variable domain is DVKVTQSSRYLVKRTGEKVFLECVQDMDHENMFWYRQDPGLGLRLIYFSYDVKMKEKGDIPEGYSVSREKKERFSLILESASTNQTSMYLCASRQGDLFGEQYFGPGTRLTVT.

This clonotype came up a few times. The V gene is TRBV10-3, the J gene TRBJ2-3, with TRBD1 matching 9 bases. Germline V gene data show CDR1 as ENHRY and CDR2 as SYGVKD. CDR3 length: 15 amino acids. With 4 bases clipped from V and 4 bases from J, the junction kept 6 bases outside the gene matches. CDR3 sequence (DNA): TGTGCCATCAGTGTTGGGACAGGGAGTTCAGATACGCAGTATTTT. Translation: CAISVGTGSSDTQYF.

This clonotype was seen once. The junction and the germline gene differ at one end; a read error may be behind it. J is TRBJ2-3 and V is TRBV28; TRBD1 matches 9 bases. The length of the CDR3 is 16 residues. The germline CDR1 and CDR2 sequences are MDHEN and SYDVKM. The CDR3 DNA is TGTGCCAGCAGTTGGGGACAGGGATTGATCGCAGATACGCGGTATTTT. It codes for CASSWGQGLIADTRYF.

J is TRBJ2-5 and V is TRBV4-1; the match to TRBD1 covers 7 bases. This CDR3 has 16 residues. V shed 4 bases, J shed 3 bases, and the junction held 11 bases outside the gene matches. The germline V gene encodes CDR1 MGHRA and CDR2 YSYEKL. Here the CDR3 reads CASSPEEGALKETQYF. DNA for the CDR3: TGCGCCAGCAGCCCAGAAGAGGGGGCATTGAAAGAGACCCAGTACTTC.